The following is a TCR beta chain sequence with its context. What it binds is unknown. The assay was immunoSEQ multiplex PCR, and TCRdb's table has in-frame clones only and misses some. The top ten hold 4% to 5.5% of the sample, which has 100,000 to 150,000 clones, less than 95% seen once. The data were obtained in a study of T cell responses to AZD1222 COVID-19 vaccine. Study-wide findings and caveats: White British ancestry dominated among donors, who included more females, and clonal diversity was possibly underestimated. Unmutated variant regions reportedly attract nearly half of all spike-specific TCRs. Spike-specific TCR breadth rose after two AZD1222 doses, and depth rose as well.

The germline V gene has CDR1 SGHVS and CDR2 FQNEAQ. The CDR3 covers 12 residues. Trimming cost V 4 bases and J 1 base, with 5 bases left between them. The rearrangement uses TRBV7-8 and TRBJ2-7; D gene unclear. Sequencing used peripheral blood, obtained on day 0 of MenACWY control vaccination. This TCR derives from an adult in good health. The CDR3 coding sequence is TGTGCCAGCAGCTCCCCGTCCTACGAGCAGTACTTC. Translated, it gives CASSSPSYEQYF.